The clone carrying this TCR beta chain was seen a single time. This record comes from a study of blood T cells in healthy people across ages. CDR1 DFQATT and CDR2 SNEGSKA come from the germline V gene (reference sequence). The CDR3 consists of 16 residues. A J-beta primer mix and a sample-barcoded 5' primer were used in a second PCR of roughly 6 to 11 cycles. With 12 random nucleotides, a template-switch adaptor tagged each individual cDNA molecule. TCRdb re-called the 5' RACE reads with MiXCR, one entry per CDR3 protein. The sample yields roughly 1,300,000 distinct CDR3 sequences, almost 60% seen once.

The sample consisted of blood. The rearrangement joins TRBV20-1 to TRBJ2-5; the match to TRBD2 covers 14 bases. The better agreement between TRBJ2-7 and the DNA end casts doubt on the J call. This TCR came from a man younger than 30 in good health. For the CDR3, the DNA is TGCAGTGCTAGCTCATGGACTAGCGGGAGGTTCGACGAGCAGTACTTC. Translation: CSASSWTSGRFDEQYF.